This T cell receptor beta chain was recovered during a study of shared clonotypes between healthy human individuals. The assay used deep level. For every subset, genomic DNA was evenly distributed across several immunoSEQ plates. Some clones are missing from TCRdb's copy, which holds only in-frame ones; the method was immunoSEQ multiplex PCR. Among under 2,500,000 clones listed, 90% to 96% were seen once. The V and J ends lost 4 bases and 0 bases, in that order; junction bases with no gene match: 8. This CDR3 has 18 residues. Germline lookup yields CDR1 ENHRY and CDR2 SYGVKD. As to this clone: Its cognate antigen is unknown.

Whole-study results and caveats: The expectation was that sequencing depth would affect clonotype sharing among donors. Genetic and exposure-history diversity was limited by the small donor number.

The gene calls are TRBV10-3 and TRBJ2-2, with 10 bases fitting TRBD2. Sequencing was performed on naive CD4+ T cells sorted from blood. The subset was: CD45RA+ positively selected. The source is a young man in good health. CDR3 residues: CAISALAGVNANTGELFF. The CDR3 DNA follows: TGTGCCATCAGTGCCCTAGCGGGGGTGAACGCGAACACCGGGGAGCTGTTTTTT.